This TCR beta chain emerged from a study of blood T cell repertoires in COVID-19 (dated by TCRdb to the early 2020s). With regard to the full study: Collaborator samples came from the United States, Italy and Spain and covered acute and convalescent phases of COVID-19. Deeply sampled blood TCRbeta repertoires from subjects exposed to, actively infected with, or recovered from COVID-19 were included in the dataset. Nearly every sample came with metadata listing a de-identified subject ID, COVID-19 status, age in years and sex. The samples were drawn from two sources: the first 160 participants of the ongoing ImmuneRACE study, and fewer than 1,500 subjects contributed by 6 global collaborators. Where available, HLA class I and class II types were taken from metadata supplied by the sample provider and were not determined by assay-based typing. The material from the prospective study consisted of cDNA or gDNA derived from T cells, B-cell-depleted T cells, or PBMCs. The repertoires were released in a freely available public database intended as a resource for research on the immune response to SARS-CoV-2. Broad study findings and their caveats: The amount of clinical and demographic metadata varied by source and participant and was provided uncurated.

The V end gives up 0 bases and the J end 6 bases, leaving 6 bases in the junction not matched to a gene. Looking up the germline V gene yields CDR1 SGDLS and CDR2 YYNGEE. The CDR3, cysteine through phenylalanine, is 15 amino acids long. Only the CDR3 DNA stays, 45 bases, in frame from base 1. This clone occurred a few times. The clone's antigen remains unknown. Qualities for individual bases were not recorded, and no much larger clone is one base off. The immunoSEQ Assay, a bias-controlled multiplex PCR, was used to amplify TCRbeta CDR3 regions from genomic DNA. Under the source paper's analysis protocol: Nucleated cell counts per sample were estimated from amplification of reference gene primers within the assay. Sequence reads were collapsed and filtered to measure the absolute abundance of every unique TCRbeta CDR3 rearrangement. For each sample, productive Simpson clonality was calculated by taking the square root of Simpson's diversity index across productive rearrangements. TCRdb carries this immuneACCESS record with in-frame sequences only. Its versions omit some clonotypes, under half of them owing to an unresolved V gene in the studies checked, with the rest unexplained. V, J and clone size are those of that table, while D and trimming were read from the DNA. Within this sample are 100,000 to 150,000 clones, with 65% to 80% of them counted one time only. Around 0.9% of the sample is taken by the ten largest.

The collaborating institutions used their own protocols to collect whole blood in K2EDTA tubes. For TCRbeta analysis, collaborator samples were shipped as frozen whole blood, as isolated PBMCs, or as DNA extracted from either sample type. Sequenced: peripheral blood. The sequence came from a human donor with acute or convalescent COVID-19. The donor label of this sample is uncertain. The chain is assembled from TRBV9 and TRBJ2-1; the central 7 bases match TRBD2. At the DNA level, the sequence is TGTGCCAGCAGCGTAGGTCCGGGGGGAGGCAATGAGCAGTTCTTC. Translated, this gives CASSVGPGGGNEQFF.